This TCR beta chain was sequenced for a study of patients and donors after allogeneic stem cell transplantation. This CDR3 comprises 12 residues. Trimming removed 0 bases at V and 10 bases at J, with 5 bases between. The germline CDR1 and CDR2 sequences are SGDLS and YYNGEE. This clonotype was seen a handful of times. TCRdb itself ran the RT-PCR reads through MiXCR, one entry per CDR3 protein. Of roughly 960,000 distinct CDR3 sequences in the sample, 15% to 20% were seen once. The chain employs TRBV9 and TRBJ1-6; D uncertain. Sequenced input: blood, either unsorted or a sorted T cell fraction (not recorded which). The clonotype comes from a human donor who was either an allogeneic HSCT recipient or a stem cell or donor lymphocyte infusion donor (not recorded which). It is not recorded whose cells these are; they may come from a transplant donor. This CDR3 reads CASSVDYSPLHF. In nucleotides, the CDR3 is TGTGCCAGCAGCGTAGACTACTCACCCCTCCACTTT.